The next 28 T cell receptor beta chains were all read from a single sample in a study of blood T cells in healthy people across ages. A J-beta primer mix and a sample-barcoded 5' primer were used in a second PCR of roughly 7 to 12 cycles. Each CDR3 protein gets one entry after TCRdb re-called the 5' RACE reads with MiXCR. Of 1.5 million to 2 million distinct CDR3 sequences listed, about two fifths are singletons. The sequenced sample consisted of blood. The receptors shown here come from a human donor in good health.

This chain joins TRBV4-3 and TRBJ1-2; D uncertain. The CDR3 totals 16 residues. V lost 1 base and J lost 4, with 16 bases in between. Germline V gene data show CDR1 as LGHNA and CDR2 as YSLEER. CDR3 sequence reads: CASSQGAVVNLYGYTF. CDR3 in DNA: TGCGCCAGCAGCCAAGGGGCAGTCGTGAACCTCTATGGCTACACCTTC.

A few counts support this clonotype. The chain is built from TRBV6-1 and TRBJ2-5, with 10 nucleotides matching TRBD2. Germline CDR1 is MNHNS and CDR2 is SASEGT. The CDR3 is 16 amino acids. The junction had 15 bases not matched to a gene; V was cut back by 7 bases and J by 7 bases. This chain's CDR3 is CASNRPGTSAGGTQYF. DNA of the CDR3: TGTGCCAGCAATCGACCTGGGACTAGCGCCGGTGGGACCCAGTACTTC.

This clonotype was picked up many times. The genes are TRBV2 and TRBJ2-5, with no clear D. This CDR3 comprises 11 residues. Per the germline V gene, CDR1 is SNHLY and CDR2 is FYNNEI. The V end was cut by 2 bases, the J end by 5 bases, with 3 bases between. CDR3 protein: CASSEYETQYF. For the CDR3, the DNA is TGTGCCAGCAGTGAATATGAGACCCAGTACTTC.

This clonotype was found a few times. V is TRBV10-3 and J is TRBJ2-3, with 12 bases lining up with TRBD1. Germline CDR1 is ENHRY and CDR2 is SYGVKD. The CDR3 extends over 13 amino acids. J gave up 5 bases and V 11 bases, and 5 bases lay outside the gene matches. The chain's CDR3 is CAVGQGAGDTQYF. For the CDR3, the DNA is TGTGCCGTGGGACAGGGGGCAGGAGATACGCAGTATTTT.

The V gene is TRBV20-1, the J gene TRBJ1-4, with TRBD1 as a possible D gene (5 bases). V was cut by 3 bases and J by 7 bases, with 18 bases left in between. The CDR3 loop spans 15 amino acids. CDR1 DFQATT and CDR2 SNEGSKA come from the germline V gene (reference sequence). The CDR3 loop is CSASGDSVVSEKLFF. The CDR3 DNA is TGCAGTGCTAGCGGTGACAGTGTCGTTAGTGAAAAACTGTTTTTT.

This clonotype was seen a handful of times. The CDR3 bases are TGCAGTGCTAGAGAAAGAAGGGGCAGTTACCAAGAGACCCAGTACTTC. Encoded protein: CSARERRGSYQETQYF. The chain has TRBV20-1 and TRBJ2-5; TRBD1 is a possible D gene (5 bases). From germline, CDR1 is DFQATT and CDR2 SNEGSKA (reference sequence). The CDR3 sequence is 16 residues long. Deletions cut 0 bases from V and 0 bases from J, with 14 bases between.

The CDR3 sequence: CASRQGQGRTEAFF. In nucleotides, the CDR3 is TGTGCCAGCAGGCAAGGACAGGGAAGGACTGAAGCTTTCTTT. The chain carries TRBV7-9 and TRBJ1-1, with 8 bases fitting TRBD1. Germline values: CDR1 SEHNR, CDR2 FQNEAQ (reference sequence). The V gene end was trimmed by 6 bases and the J gene end by 5 bases; junction bases not matched to a gene: 8. CDR3 length: 14 amino acids.

This clonotype was recorded a few times. The rearrangement uses TRBV7-9 and TRBJ2-7; 9 bases agree with TRBD1. With 5 bases clipped from V and 1 base from J, the junction kept 3 bases outside the gene matches. Germline V gene sequence: CDR1 SEHNR, CDR2 FQNEAQ (reference sequence). This CDR3 has 14 amino acids. This CDR3 reads CASSGDRESYEQYF. Here the CDR3 DNA reads TGTGCCAGCAGCGGGGACAGGGAATCCTACGAGCAGTACTTC. The variable domain in full, with the rest retrieved from reference TRBV7-9 and TRBJ2-7, is DTGVSQNPRHKITKRGQNVTFRCDPISEHNRLYWYRQTLGQGPEFLTYFQNEAQLEKSRLLSDRFSAERPKGSFSTLEIQRTEQGDSAMYLCASSGDRESYEQYFGPGTRLTVT.

The DNA for the CDR3 is TGTGCCAGCGGCGGGGAGGACTATGGCTACACCTTC. This sequence encodes CASGGEDYGYTF. The chain carries TRBV9 and TRBJ1-2; D unclear. The V and J ends lost 7 bases and 3 bases respectively, with 10 bases between them. The CDR3 is 12 amino acids. Germline V gives CDR1 SGDLS, CDR2 YYNGEE.

The chain recombines TRBV7-2 with TRBJ1-4; D gene ambiguous. Germline V lookup: CDR1 SGHTA, CDR2 FQGNSA. This CDR3 spans 14 amino acids. Trimming shortened V by 5 bases and J by 8 bases, and 15 bases separated the two germline ends. The CDR3, as DNA: TGTGCCAGCAGCCAAGACCTGAGGGAGGAAAAACTGTTTTTT. Translating gives CASSQDLREEKLFF.

There are many counts of this clonotype. V gene TRBV20-1 combines with J gene TRBJ2-7; D possibly matches TRBD1 or TRBD2 (6 bases each). The ends were cut back, 1 base at V and 0 bases at J, with 13 bases in the middle. The germline V gene encodes CDR1 DFQATT and CDR2 SNEGSKA (reference sequence). This CDR3 has 15 residues. The DNA of the CDR3 is TGCAGTGCTAGAGTGGGGGGCTTTGTCTCCTACGAGCAGTACTTC. Its translation: CSARVGGFVSYEQYF.

The CDR3 is CASSKTSWETQYF. In nucleotides, the CDR3 is TGCGCCAGCAGCAAGACTAGCTGGGAGACCCAGTACTTC. The chain couples TRBV4-3 to TRBJ2-7; 7 bases match TRBD2. Judging by the DNA end, TRBJ2-5 fits better; the J call may be wrong. From germline, CDR1 is LGHNA and CDR2 YSLEER. The CDR3 is 13 residues long.

The rearrangement joins TRBV11-2 to TRBJ2-5; D call uncertain. The germline gives CDR1 SGHAT, CDR2 FQNNGV. The CDR3 is 15 residues long. V was pared by 2 bases and J by 3 bases, with 13 bases between. In nucleotides, the CDR3 is TGTGCCAGCAGCTTAATGGTTGAACTGAAAGAGACCCAGTACTTC. It is translated as CASSLMVELKETQYF.

V and J are TRBV5-8 and TRBJ2-3, with D possibly TRBD2 on 6 matching bases. Germline CDR1 SGHTS, CDR2 YDEGEE. Trimming stripped 2 bases from V and 0 bases from J, with 13 bases between. CDR3 size: 16 residues. Here the CDR3 reads CASSFYRGYSTDTQYF. In DNA form, the CDR3 reads TGTGCCAGCAGCTTTTATCGGGGGTATAGCACAGATACGCAGTATTTT.

The gene calls are TRBV7-9 and TRBJ1-5, with TRBD1 matching 7 bases. This CDR3 has 15 residues. Unmatched junction bases numbered 3, after V lost 3 bases and J lost 1 base. The V gene's germline CDR1 is SEHNR and CDR2 FQNEAQ (reference sequence). The CDR3 DNA follows: TGTGCCAGCAGCTTGTGGACAGGAAGCAATCAGCCCCAGCATTTT. It codes for CASSLWTGSNQPQHF.

This clonotype has at least ten counts. The chain has TRBV24-1 and TRBJ2-5; tentative D call: TRBD2 (6 bases). Trimming took off 0 bases at V and 5 bases at J, with 15 bases between the two ends. The germline CDR1 and CDR2 sequences are KGHDR and SFDVKD. The CDR3 runs to 16 residues. CDR3 in DNA: TGTGCCACCAGTGATTTGGGGTTACAAGGGAGGGAGACCCAGTACTTC. It specifies CATSDLGLQGRETQYF.

This sequence joins TRBV28 and TRBJ2-7; 7 nucleotides agree with TRBD1. V shed 4 bases and J 0 bases; nucleotides not matched to a gene: 18. CDR1 is MDHEN, CDR2 SYDVKM, per germline. The CDR3 consists of 19 residues. The CDR3 spells CASSWNRDSPSYSSYEQYF. In DNA, the CDR3 is TGTGCCAGCAGTTGGAACCGGGACAGCCCCTCTTATAGCTCCTACGAGCAGTACTTC.

This chain joins TRBV5-1 and TRBJ2-7, with D possibly being TRBD2 (6 bases). The germline CDR1 and CDR2 sequences are SGHRS and YFSETQ. The CDR3 extends over 15 amino acids. V lost 4 bases, J lost 3 bases, and 17 bases lay in between. CDR3 coding DNA: TGCGCCAGCAGCGTTCAGCCAGGAGGGGACTACGAGCAGTACTTC. It is translated as CASSVQPGGDYEQYF.

This clonotype was picked up many times. This chain links TRBV3-1 with TRBJ2-5, with D unresolved. CDR3 size: 12 residues. With 0 bases removed from V and 5 bases from J, the gap between germline ends came to 4 bases. Germline values: CDR1 LGHDT, CDR2 YNNKEL (reference sequence). The CDR3 DNA sequence: TGTGCCAGCAGCCAAGATGGGGAGACCCAGTACTTC. Amino acids: CASSQDGETQYF.

The genes are TRBV10-3 and TRBJ2-1, with D unresolved. Per germline, CDR1 ENHRY and CDR2 SYGVKD. Trimming stripped 7 bases from V and 5 bases from J, with 6 bases between. There are 11 residues in the CDR3. The CDR3 DNA is TGTGCCATCACGGTTAACAATGAGCAGTTCTTC. As protein: CAITVNNEQFF.

In this sample, this clonotype turned up a few times. The chain employs TRBV7-2 and TRBJ1-2, with D possibly TRBD1 on 5 matching bases. Trimming left V 3 bases short and J 6 bases short, with 20 bases between. There are 16 residues in the CDR3. Germline CDR1 and CDR2: SGHTA and FQGNSA. DNA of the CDR3: TGTGCCAGCAGCTTTCTGTTTGGGCAGGGAGTAAATGGCTACACCTTC. This sequence encodes CASSFLFGQGVNGYTF. Combining the CDR3 with reference TRBV7-2 and TRBJ1-2 gives the whole variable domain GAGVSQSPSNKVTEKGKDVELRCDPISGHTALYWYRQSLGQGLEFLIYFQGNSAPDKSGLPSDRFSAERTGGSVSTLTIQRTQQEDSAVYLCASSFLFGQGVNGYTFGSGTRLTVV.

The sample holds a few counts of this clonotype. Here the CDR3 DNA reads TGCAGTGCTCCTGACAGGGGCTCTACCTACGAGCAGTACTTC. It codes for CSAPDRGSTYEQYF. The chain uses TRBV20-1 and TRBJ2-7; 8 nucleotides agree with TRBD1. J lost 2 bases, V lost 5 bases, and 8 bases had no gene match. Germline lookup yields CDR1 DFQATT and CDR2 SNEGSKA (reference sequence). The CDR3 contains 14 residues.

The CDR3 nucleotides read TGTGCCAGCAGCGTAGCCCCGACAGGGCTTAAGAACACTGAAGCTTTCTTT. It codes for CASSVAPTGLKNTEAFF. This chain connects TRBV9 to TRBJ1-1; 7 bases align to TRBD1. This CDR3 contains 17 residues. V was clipped by 0 bases and J by 1 base; unmatched bases: 9. CDR1 SGDLS and CDR2 YYNGEE come from the germline V gene. The variable domain in full, with the rest retrieved from reference TRBV9 and TRBJ1-1, is DSGVTQTPKHLITATGQRVTLRCSPRSGDLSVYWYQQSLDQGLQFLIQYYNGEERAKGNILERFSAQQFPDLHSELNLSSLELGDSALYFCASSVAPTGLKNTEAFFGQGTRLTVV.

Notes on this clonotype: A read error may account for a junction end that differs from germline. This chain joins TRBV7-7 and TRBJ2-1, with D possibly matching TRBD2 (6 bases). The germline V gene has CDR1 SSHAT and CDR2 FNYEAQ (reference sequence). This CDR3 spans 16 amino acids. The CDR3 loop reads CASSRQPGSSYNEQFF. DNA for the CDR3: TGTGCTAGCAGCCGTCAACCCGGGAGCTCCTACAATGAGCAGTTCTTC. The full variable domain, in which reference TRBV7-7 and TRBJ2-1 provide the parts outside the CDR3, is GAGVSQSPRYKVTKRGQDVTLRCDPISSHATLYWYQQALGQGPEFLTYFNYEAQPDKSGLPSDRFSAERPEGSISTLTIQRTEQRDSAMYRCASSRQPGSSYNEQFFGPGTRLTVL.

This clonotype was counted many times. The chain carries TRBV7-6 and TRBJ2-7; no firm D call. This CDR3 contains 14 residues. The V gene's germline CDR1 is SGHVS and CDR2 FNYEAQ. With 1 base removed from V and 1 base from J, the gap between germline ends came to 8 bases. CDR3 coding DNA: TGTGCCAGCAGCTTAGGGAGTCGGTCCTACGAGCAGTACTTC. It yields the protein CASSLGSRSYEQYF.

V usage is TRBV7-3 and J usage is TRBJ2-1; 7 bases are shared with TRBD2. V lost 1 base and J lost 7; bases outside the gene matches: 10. The CDR3 has 16 amino acids. Germline assignment: CDR1 SGHTA and CDR2 FQGTGA. The CDR3 spells CASSLRLAEGYNEQFF. CDR3 DNA: TGTGCCAGCAGCTTAAGGCTAGCGGAAGGTTATAATGAGCAGTTCTTC.

The V call is TRBV7-9, the J call TRBJ2-4, with unresolved D. Trimming stripped 5 bases from V and 13 bases from J, with 15 bases between. Germline V lookup: CDR1 SEHNR, CDR2 FQNEAQ (reference sequence). CDR3 size: 12 residues. CDR3 protein: CASSPSGSKQYF. The CDR3 DNA is TGTGCCAGCAGCCCCTCCGGGTCGAAGCAGTACTTC.

In this sample, this clonotype turned up a few times. The J gene is TRBJ2-3, the V gene TRBV10-3; the D gene is possibly TRBD2 (5 bases). The length of the CDR3 is 15 residues. V dropped 5 bases and J dropped 3 bases, with 15 bases sitting between them. Germline lookup yields CDR1 ENHRY and CDR2 SYGVKD. CDR3 amino acids: CAISFSPGITDTQYF. In DNA form, the CDR3 reads TGTGCCATCAGTTTCAGTCCGGGGATAACAGATACGCAGTATTTT.